This T cell receptor (beta chain) was recovered during a study of blood T cell repertoires in COVID-19. Generated by immunoSEQ multiplex PCR, the TCRdb table keeps only in-frame clones and is missing some. Among about 130,000 clones, 86% were seen once, and the ten largest hold about 5.4%. V shed 0 bases and J shed 1 base, with 25 bases lying between them. Germline V gene lookup returns CDR1 SGHNT and CDR2 YENEEA. The CDR3 contains 20 residues. The specimen was peripheral blood. The chain combines TRBV11-3 with TRBJ2-7; D gene ambiguous. The sequence came from a human donor in a cohort sampled during active COVID-19. The CDR3 is CASSLDSRLVWRPNSYEQYF. The CDR3 nucleotides read TGTGCCAGCAGCTTAGATAGTAGGCTAGTCTGGCGGCCAAATTCCTACGAGCAGTACTTC. Based on the CDR3 plus reference TRBV11-3 and TRBJ2-7, the full variable domain is EAGVVQSPRYKIIEKKQPVAFWCNPISGHNTLYWYLQNLGQGPELLIRYENEEAVDDSQLPKDRFSAERLKGVDSTLKIQPAELGDSAVYLCASSLDSRLVWRPNSYEQYFGPGTRLTVT.